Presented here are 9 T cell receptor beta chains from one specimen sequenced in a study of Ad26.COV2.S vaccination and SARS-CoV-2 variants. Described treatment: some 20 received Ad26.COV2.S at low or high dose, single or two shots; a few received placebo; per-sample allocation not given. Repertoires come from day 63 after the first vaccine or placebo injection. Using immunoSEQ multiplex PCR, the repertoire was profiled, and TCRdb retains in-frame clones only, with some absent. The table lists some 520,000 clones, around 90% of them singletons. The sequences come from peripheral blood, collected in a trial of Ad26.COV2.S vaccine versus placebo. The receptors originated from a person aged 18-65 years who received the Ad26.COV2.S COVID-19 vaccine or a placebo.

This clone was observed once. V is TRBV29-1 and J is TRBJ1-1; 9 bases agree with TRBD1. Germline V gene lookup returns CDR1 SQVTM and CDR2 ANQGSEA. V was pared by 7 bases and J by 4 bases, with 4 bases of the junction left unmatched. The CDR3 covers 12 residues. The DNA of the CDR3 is TGCAGCGCGGACAGGGGCAGCACTGAAGCTTTCTTT. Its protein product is CSADRGSTEAFF.

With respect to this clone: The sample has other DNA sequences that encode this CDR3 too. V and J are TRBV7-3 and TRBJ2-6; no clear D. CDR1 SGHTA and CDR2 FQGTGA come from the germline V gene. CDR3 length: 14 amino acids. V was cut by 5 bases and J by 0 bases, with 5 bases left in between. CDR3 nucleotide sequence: TGTGCCAGCAGCCCTAGCTCTGGGGCCAACGTCCTGACTTTC. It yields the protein CASSPSSGANVLTF.

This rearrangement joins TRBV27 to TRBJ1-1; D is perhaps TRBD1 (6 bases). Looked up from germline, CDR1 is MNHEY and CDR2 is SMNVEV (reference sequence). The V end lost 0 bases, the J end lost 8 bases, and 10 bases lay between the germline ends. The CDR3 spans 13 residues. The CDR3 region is CASSLSRTAEAFF. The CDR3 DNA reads TGTGCCAGCAGTTTATCCCGGACAGCGGAAGCTTTCTTT.

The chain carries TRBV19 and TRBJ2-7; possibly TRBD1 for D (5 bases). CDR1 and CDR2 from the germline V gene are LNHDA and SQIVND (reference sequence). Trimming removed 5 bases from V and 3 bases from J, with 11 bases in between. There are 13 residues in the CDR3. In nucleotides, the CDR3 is TGTGCCAGTAGTGTAGGGGTCGGCTACGAGCAGTACTTC. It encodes CASSVGVGYEQYF.

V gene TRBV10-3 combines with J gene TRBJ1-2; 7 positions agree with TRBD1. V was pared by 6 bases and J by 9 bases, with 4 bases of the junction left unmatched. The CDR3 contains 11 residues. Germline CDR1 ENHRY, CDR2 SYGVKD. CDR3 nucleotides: TGTGCCATCAGCACAGGGGATAGCTACACCTTC. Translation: CAISTGDSYTF.

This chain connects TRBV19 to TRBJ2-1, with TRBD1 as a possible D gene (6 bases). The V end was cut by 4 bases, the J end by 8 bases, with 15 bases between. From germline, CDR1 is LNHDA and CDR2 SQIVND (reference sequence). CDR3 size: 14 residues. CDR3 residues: CASSSRDKGDEQFF. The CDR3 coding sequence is TGTGCCAGTAGTAGCCGGGACAAAGGAGATGAGCAGTTCTTC.

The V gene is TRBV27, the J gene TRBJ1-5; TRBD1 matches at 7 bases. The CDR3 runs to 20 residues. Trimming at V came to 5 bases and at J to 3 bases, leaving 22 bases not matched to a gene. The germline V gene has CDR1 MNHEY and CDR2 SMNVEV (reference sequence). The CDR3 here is CASSPRIRGAGTVVNQPQHF. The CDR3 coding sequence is TGTGCCAGCAGTCCCCGAATCCGCGGGGCCGGGACAGTTGTCAATCAGCCCCAGCATTTT.

This CDR3 is CSASLGAGPSAFF. The CDR3 region has the DNA TGCAGTGCTAGTTTGGGTGCGGGGCCCTCTGCGTTCTTC. The chain recombines TRBV20-1 with TRBJ2-1; possibly TRBD2 for D (6 bases). Trimming stripped 3 bases from V and 15 bases from J, with 21 bases between. Germline lookup yields CDR1 DFQATT and CDR2 SNEGSKA (reference sequence). The CDR3 extends over 13 amino acids.

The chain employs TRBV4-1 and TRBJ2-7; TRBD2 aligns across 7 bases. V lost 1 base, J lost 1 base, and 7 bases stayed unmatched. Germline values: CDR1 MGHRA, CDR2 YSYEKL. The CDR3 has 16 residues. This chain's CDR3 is CASSQGLAVISYEQYF. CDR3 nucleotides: TGCGCCAGCAGCCAAGGGCTAGCGGTCATATCCTACGAGCAGTACTTC.